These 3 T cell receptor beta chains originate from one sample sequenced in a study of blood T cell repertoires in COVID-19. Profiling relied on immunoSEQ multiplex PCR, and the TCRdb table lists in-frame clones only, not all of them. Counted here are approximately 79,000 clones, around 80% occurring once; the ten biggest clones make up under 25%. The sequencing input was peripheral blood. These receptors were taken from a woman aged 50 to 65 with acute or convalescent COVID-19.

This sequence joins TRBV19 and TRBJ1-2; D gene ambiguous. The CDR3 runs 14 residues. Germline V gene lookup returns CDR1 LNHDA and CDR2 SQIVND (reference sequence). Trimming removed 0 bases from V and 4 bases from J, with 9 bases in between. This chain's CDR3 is CASSIDREFYGYTF. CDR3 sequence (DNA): TGTGCCAGTAGTATAGATCGGGAGTTCTATGGCTACACCTTC.

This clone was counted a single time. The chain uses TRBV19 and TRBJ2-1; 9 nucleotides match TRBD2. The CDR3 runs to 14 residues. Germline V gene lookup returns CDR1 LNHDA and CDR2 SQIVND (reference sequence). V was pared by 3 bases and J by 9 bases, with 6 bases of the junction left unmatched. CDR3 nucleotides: TGTGCCAGTAGTATGGGACTAGCCGCTAGTGAGCAGTTCTTC. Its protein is CASSMGLAASEQFF.

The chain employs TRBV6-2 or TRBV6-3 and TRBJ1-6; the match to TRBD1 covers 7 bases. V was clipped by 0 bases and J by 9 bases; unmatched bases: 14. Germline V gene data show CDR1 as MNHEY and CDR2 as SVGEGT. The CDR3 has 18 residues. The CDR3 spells CASSYSRSRTGDFSPLHF. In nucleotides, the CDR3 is TGTGCCAGCAGTTACTCGCGTAGTCGGACAGGCGATTTTTCACCCCTCCACTTT.